This TCR beta chain was retrieved from a study of breast tumors, draining lymph nodes, adjacent tissues. TCRdb independently ran MiXCR on the multiplex PCR reads; one entry per CDR3 protein. The sample lists about 230,000 distinct CDR3 sequences, roughly 32% occurring once. This clonotype came up many times. What it binds is unknown. The lymph nodes were axillary draining lymph nodes from breast cancer patients. V gave up 6 bases and J gave up 3 bases, with 15 bases separating them. This CDR3 is 15 amino acids long. The germline V gene has CDR1 SEHNR and CDR2 FQNEAQ (reference sequence). Study-level findings and limits: That most tumor T cells come from lymph nodes remained unproven. Tumor and nontumor repertoires were significantly more similar in luminal-like than in basal-like breast cancer. Compared with lymph nodes, tumors were less diverse; compared with nontumor tissue, more. Most tumor T cells seemingly derive from lymph node, then expand in tumor.

Input material: axillary lymph node tissue. The V gene is TRBV7-9, the J gene TRBJ2-4; D gene unclear. The clonotype originates from a female donor with breast cancer. Some clones in this sample may be carry-over from other donors' samples. The CDR3 DNA reads as TGTGCCAGCAGGCCTTTTTCGTCTAGCAAAAACATTCAGTACTTC. This translates into CASRPFSSSKNIQYF. The full variable domain, in which reference TRBV7-9 and TRBJ2-4 provide the parts outside the CDR3, is DTGVSQNPRHKITKRGQNVTFRCDPISEHNRLYWYRQTLGQGPEFLTYFQNEAQLEKSRLLSDRFSAERPKGSFSTLEIQRTEQGDSAMYLCASRPFSSSKNIQYFGAGTRLSVL.